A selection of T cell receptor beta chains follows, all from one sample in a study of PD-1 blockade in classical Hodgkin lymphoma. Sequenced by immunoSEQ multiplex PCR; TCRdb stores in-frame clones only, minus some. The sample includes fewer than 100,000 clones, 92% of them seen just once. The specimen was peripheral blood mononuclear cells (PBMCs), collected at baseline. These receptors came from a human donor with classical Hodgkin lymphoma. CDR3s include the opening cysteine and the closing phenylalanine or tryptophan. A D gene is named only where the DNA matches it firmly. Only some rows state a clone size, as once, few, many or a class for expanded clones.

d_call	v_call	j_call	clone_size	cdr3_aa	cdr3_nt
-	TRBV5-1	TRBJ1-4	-	CASSLAWGSGATNEKLFF	TGCGCCAGCAGCTTGGCCTGGGGGTCAGGGGCAACTAATGAAAAACTGTTTTTT
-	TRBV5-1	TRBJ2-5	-	CASSFPGRPDMETQYF	TGCGCCAGCAGCTTCCCGGGACGCCCGGACATGGAGACCCAGTACTTC
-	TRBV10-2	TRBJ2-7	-	CASSDRGFSYEQYF	TGCGCCAGCAGTGATAGGGGCTTTTCCTACGAGCAGTACTTC
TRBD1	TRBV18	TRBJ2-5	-	CASSVPGTALETQYF	TGTGCCAGCTCAGTACCCGGGACAGCCCTTGAGACCCAGTACTTC
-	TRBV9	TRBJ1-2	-	CASSGGVVQDYGYTF	TGTGCCAGCAGCGGCGGGGTGGTTCAAGACTATGGCTACACCTTC
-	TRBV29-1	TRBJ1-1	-	CSVQRSGAEAFF	TGCAGCGTCCAGCGCTCGGGGGCTGAAGCTTTCTTT
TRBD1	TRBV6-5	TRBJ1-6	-	CASSRTGDNSPLHF	TGTGCCAGCTCGAGGACAGGGGATAATTCACCCCTCCACTTT
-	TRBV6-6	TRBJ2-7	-	CASNRPGTPTEQYF	TGTGCCAGCAACCGACCGGGAACCCCTACGGAGCAGTACTTC
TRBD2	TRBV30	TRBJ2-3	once	CAWAVLAGVGDTQYF	TGTGCCTGGGCTGTCCTAGCGGGAGTGGGGGATACGCAGTATTTT
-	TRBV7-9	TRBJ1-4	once	CASSLGSSNEKLFF	TGTGCCAGCAGCTTAGGTTCGTCTAATGAAAAACTGTTTTTT
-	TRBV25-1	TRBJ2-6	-	CASSSGANVLTF	TGTGCCAGCAGTTCTGGGGCCAACGTCCTGACTTTC
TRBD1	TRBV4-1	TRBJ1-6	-	CASSQIYRGNSPLHF	TGCGCCAGCAGCCAAATCTACAGGGGAAATTCACCCCTCCACTTT
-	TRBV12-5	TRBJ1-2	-	CASGLMTAPYGYTF	TGTGCTAGTGGTTTGATGACAGCACCCTATGGCTACACCTTC
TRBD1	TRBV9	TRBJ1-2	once	CASSVVTQGDGYTF	TGTGCCAGCAGCGTAGTTACACAGGGGGATGGCTACACCTTC
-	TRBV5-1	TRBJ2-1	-	CASSLGDGEQFF	TGCGCCAGCAGCTTGGGTGATGGTGAGCAGTTCTTC
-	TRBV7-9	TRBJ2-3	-	CASSNPGLGTDTQYF	TGTGCCAGCAGTAATCCCGGCCTCGGCACAGATACGCAGTATTTT
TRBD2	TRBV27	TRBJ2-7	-	CASNQLAGAYEQYF	TGTGCCAGCAACCAGCTAGCGGGAGCCTACGAGCAGTACTTC
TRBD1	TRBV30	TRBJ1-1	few	CRTGNTEAFF	TGTAGGACAGGCAACACTGAAGCTTTCTTT
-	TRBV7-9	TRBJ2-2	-	CASSLAGDTGELFF	TGTGCCAGCAGCTTAGCGGGAGACACCGGGGAGCTGTTTTTT
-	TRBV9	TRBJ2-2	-	CASSVLPGRENTGELFF	TGTGCCAGCAGCGTACTTCCGGGACGGGAAAACACCGGGGAGCTGTTTTTT
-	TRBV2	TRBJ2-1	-	CASRTGAHNEQFF	TGTGCCAGCAGGACGGGGGCACACAATGAGCAGTTCTTC
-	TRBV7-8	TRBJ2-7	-	CASSLDLGEQYF	TGTGCCAGCAGCTTAGACCTGGGGGAGCAGTACTTC
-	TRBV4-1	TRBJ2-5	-	CASSQGLRADLQETQYF	TGCGCCAGCAGCCAAGGTCTTAGGGCAGACCTCCAAGAGACCCAGTACTTC
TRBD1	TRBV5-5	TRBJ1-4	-	CASSLVGTVNEKLFF	TGTGCCAGCAGCTTGGTCGGGACAGTTAATGAAAAACTGTTTTTT
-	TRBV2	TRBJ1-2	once	CASSEFVAFPF	TGTGCCAGCAGTGAATTTGTAGCCTTCCCCTTC
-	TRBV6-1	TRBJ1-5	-	CASSVTGSNQPQHF	TGTGCCAGCAGTGTGACTGGTAGCAATCAGCCCCAGCATTTT
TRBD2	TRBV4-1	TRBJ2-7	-	CASSQDHGLAGGAYEQYF	TGCGCCAGCAGCCAAGATCACGGTCTAGCGGGGGGGGCCTACGAGCAGTACTTC
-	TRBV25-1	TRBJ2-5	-	CASSEFRVVETQYF	TGTGCCAGCAGTGAGTTTAGGGTTGTTGAGACCCAGTACTTC
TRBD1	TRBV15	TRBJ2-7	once	CATSRRQGLTYEQYF	TGTGCCACCAGCCGAAGACAGGGGCTCACCTACGAGCAGTACTTC
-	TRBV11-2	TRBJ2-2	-	CASSPLMSPGELFF	TGTGCCAGCAGCCCTTTGATGTCGCCCGGGGAGCTGTTTTTT
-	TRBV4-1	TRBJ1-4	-	CASAGPQFF	TGTGCCAGCGCGGGGCCCCAGTTTTTT
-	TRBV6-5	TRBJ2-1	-	CASSYDYILYNEQFF	TGTGCCAGCAGTTACGACTATATCCTCTACAATGAGCAGTTCTTC
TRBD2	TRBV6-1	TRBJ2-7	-	CASSDLAGLFYEQYF	TGTGCCAGCAGTGACCTAGCGGGACTATTCTACGAGCAGTACTTC
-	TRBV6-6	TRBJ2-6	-	CASSYRDSGANVLTF	TGTGCCAGCAGTTACCGAGACTCTGGGGCCAACGTCCTGACTTTC
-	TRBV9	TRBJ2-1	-	CASSVGGSGEQFF	TGTGCCAGCAGCGTGGGAGGCAGCGGTGAGCAGTTCTTC
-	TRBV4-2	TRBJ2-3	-	CASSRLQSDTQYF	TGTGCCAGCAGCCGACTACAGTCCGATACGCAGTATTTT
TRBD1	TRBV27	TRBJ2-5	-	CASSSRDRESETQYF	TGTGCCAGCAGTTCGAGGGACAGGGAGTCTGAGACCCAGTACTTC
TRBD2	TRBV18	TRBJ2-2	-	CASSPRGLAGNTGELFF	TGTGCCAGCTCACCACGAGGGCTAGCGGGTAACACCGGGGAGCTGTTTTTT
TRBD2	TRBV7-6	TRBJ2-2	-	CASSPSGSGTGELFF	TGTGCCAGCAGCCCTAGCGGGAGTGGCACCGGGGAGCTGTTTTTT
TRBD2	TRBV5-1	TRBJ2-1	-	CASSPIPFPAGGINEQFF	TGCGCCAGCAGCCCGATACCTTTTCCAGCGGGAGGGATCAATGAGCAGTTCTTC
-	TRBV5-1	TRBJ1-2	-	CASSLANQGHGYTF	TGCGCCAGCAGCTTGGCAAACCAGGGGCATGGCTACACCTTC
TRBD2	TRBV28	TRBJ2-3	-	CASSRRTSGRHTQYF	TGTGCCAGCAGCAGACGGACTAGCGGGAGACATACGCAGTATTTT
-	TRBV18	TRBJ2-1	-	CASSTTWDEQFF	TGTGCCAGCTCGACCACTTGGGATGAGCAGTTCTTC
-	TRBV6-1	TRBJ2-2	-	CASSELRVGTGELFF	TGTGCCAGCAGTGAGCTCAGGGTGGGGACCGGGGAGCTGTTTTTT
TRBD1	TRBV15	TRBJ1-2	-	CATSRTGTGTSVTYGYTF	TGTGCCACCAGCAGGACCGGGACAGGGACCTCCGTCACCTATGGCTACACCTTC
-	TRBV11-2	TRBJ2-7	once	CASSLGRQVYEQYF	TGTGCCAGCAGCTTGGGGAGACAGGTCTACGAGCAGTACTTC
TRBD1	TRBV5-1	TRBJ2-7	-	CASSWGQGVEQYF	TGCGCCAGCAGCTGGGGACAGGGGGTCGAGCAGTACTTC
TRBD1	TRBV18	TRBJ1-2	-	CASSPLGGQVRGYTF	TGTGCCAGCTCACCACTTGGAGGACAGGTTCGTGGCTACACCTTC
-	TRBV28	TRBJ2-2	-	CASVTGPRAGELFF	TGTGCCAGCGTCACAGGCCCGAGGGCCGGGGAGCTGTTTTTT
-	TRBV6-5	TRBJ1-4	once	CASSDHTGGKLFF	TGTGCCAGCAGTGACCACACCGGAGGAAAACTGTTTTTT
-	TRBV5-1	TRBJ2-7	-	CASSLSRDYEQYF	TGCGCCAGCAGCTTAAGCCGGGACTACGAGCAGTACTTC
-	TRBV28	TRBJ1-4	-	CASGRELSGKLFF	TGTGCCAGCGGCAGGGAGCTCTCCGGGAAACTGTTTTTT
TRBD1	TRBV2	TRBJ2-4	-	CASSEGSSSGTGAIKINF	TGTGCCAGCAGTGAGGGGTCGTCCTCCGGGACAGGGGCCATAAAAATTAACTTC
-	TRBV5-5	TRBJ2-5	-	CASSLRETQYF	TGTGCCAGCAGCTTGCGGGAGACCCAGTACTTC
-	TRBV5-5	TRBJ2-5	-	CASSFKETQYF	TGTGCCAGCAGCTTTAAAGAGACCCAGTACTTC
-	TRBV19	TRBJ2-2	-	CASSHLQAPANTGELFF	TGTGCCAGTAGTCACCTTCAGGCGCCAGCGAACACCGGGGAGCTGTTTTTT